The 27 T cell receptor beta chains below all came from one sample that was sequenced in a study of blood T cells in healthy people across ages (dated by TCRdb to between 2014 and 2016). The method was 5' RACE. TCRdb lists the instrument as Illumina HiSeq 2500. The second PCR ran for roughly 7 to 12 cycles and used a J-beta primer mix along with a sample-barcoded 5' primer. Starting from the raw public reads, TCRdb applied fastp trimming at Q25, assembled clones with MiXCR and retained in-frame beta chains. Rows with a matching CDR3 protein are joined into one entry that keeps the most common DNA and genes. For this sample the table gives roughly 800,000 distinct CDR3 sequences, of which roughly 25% were detected only once. Approximately 4% of the sample is held by the ten biggest clonotypes. The sample was also linked to a second study, of T cells of mothers and their children.

The sequenced material came from blood. Every receptor here comes from a boy aged 5-17 years in good health.

This clonotype was picked up many times. CDR3 loop: CSAKSGQITNEKLFF. The CDR3 DNA sequence: TGCAGTGCTAAGTCGGGACAGATAACTAATGAAAAACTGTTTTTT. The J gene is TRBJ1-4, the V gene TRBV20-1, with TRBD1 matching 7 bases. The ends lost 4 bases at V and 1 base at J; junction bases unmatched: 6. Germline V gene data show CDR1 as DFQATT and CDR2 as SNEGSKA (reference sequence). This CDR3 is 15 amino acids long.

This rearrangement joins TRBV7-9 to TRBJ2-7, with TRBD2 matching 7 bases. The ends lost 4 bases at V and 0 bases at J; junction bases unmatched: 6. The CDR3 contains 15 residues. CDR1 is SEHNR and CDR2 is FQNEAQ in the germline V gene (reference sequence). The CDR3 is CASSSRGGTSYEQYF. Written as DNA, the CDR3 is TGTGCCAGCAGCTCGCGGGGAGGGACCTCCTACGAGCAGTACTTC.

CDR3 DNA sequence: TGTGCCAGCATGGGAGGGGGGCGGTCCAATCAGCCCCAGCATTTT. It encodes CASMGGGRSNQPQHF. The genes are TRBV2 and TRBJ1-5; maybe TRBD1 (6 bases). The CDR3 spans 15 residues. Trimming removed 7 bases at V and 3 bases at J, with 16 bases between. Germline CDR1 is SNHLY and CDR2 is FYNNEI.

This chain joins TRBV29-1 and TRBJ1-2; tentatively, D is TRBD1 (5 bases). The V end lost 7 bases, the J end lost 2 bases, and 17 bases lay between the germline ends. Germline CDR1 and CDR2: SQVTM and ANQGSEA. CDR3 size: 14 residues. CDR3: CSGGPTDKNYGYTF. DNA for the CDR3: TGCAGCGGAGGCCCGACAGATAAGAACTATGGCTACACCTTC.

The V gene is TRBV14, the J gene TRBJ2-7; D is unresolved. Trimming took off 0 bases at V and 5 bases at J, with 8 bases between the two ends. CDR3 length: 13 residues. Germline V gene lookup returns CDR1 SGHDN and CDR2 FVKESK. The CDR3 protein is CASSQDLVNEQYF. As DNA, the CDR3 is TGTGCCAGCAGCCAAGATTTGGTAAACGAGCAGTACTTC. Full variable domain (outside the CDR3, taken from reference TRBV14 and TRBJ2-7): EAGVTQFPSHSVIEKGQTVTLRCDPISGHDNLYWYRRVMGKEIKFLLHFVKESKQDESGMPNNRFLAERTGGTYSTLKVQPAELEDSGVYFCASSQDLVNEQYFGPGTRLTVT.

The chain carries TRBV27 and TRBJ1-2, with TRBD1 matching 11 bases. Germline trimming cut 9 bases from V and 3 bases from J; bases unmatched to any gene: 12. This CDR3 has 16 amino acids. Germline V lookup: CDR1 MNHEY, CDR2 SMNVEV (reference sequence). CDR3 nucleotide sequence: TGTGCCAGTCTTAGAACCGGGACAGGGGGAGACTATGGCTACACCTTC. Translated, it gives CASLRTGTGGDYGYTF.

This chain connects TRBV4-3 to TRBJ2-4; 8 nucleotides align to TRBD1. Germline CDR1 and CDR2: LGHNA and YSLEER. V was pared by 0 bases and J by 4 bases, with 17 bases of the junction left unmatched. The length of the CDR3 is 20 residues. CDR3 protein: CASSQEDELWGQASKNIQYF. DNA of the CDR3: TGCGCCAGCAGCCAAGAAGACGAGCTGTGGGGACAGGCATCGAAAAACATTCAGTACTTC.

A remark on this clonotype: Germline is not matched at one junction end, which may reflect a read error. J is TRBJ2-1 and V is TRBV7-2, with D hard to call. CDR1 and CDR2 (germline): SGHTA, FQGNSA. This CDR3 is 14 amino acids long. CDR3 region: CASGLGRGYNEQFF. The CDR3 DNA sequence: TGTGCCAGCGGCTTAGGTCGCGGCTACAATGAGCAGTTCTTC.

This clonotype has just a few counts. The rearrangement uses TRBV7-2 and TRBJ2-5; 9 positions match TRBD1. This CDR3 has 14 amino acids. Germline loops: CDR1 SGHTA, CDR2 FQGNSA. V lost 4 bases, J lost 0 bases, and 0 bases stayed unmatched. The CDR3: CASSWTGDQETQYF. The CDR3 DNA sequence: TGTGCCAGCAGCTGGACAGGGGACCAAGAGACCCAGTACTTC.

This chain links TRBV20-1 with TRBJ2-7; TRBD1 agrees at 7 bases. The CDR3 totals 14 residues. CDR1 is DFQATT, CDR2 SNEGSKA, per germline (reference sequence). V lost 4 bases and J lost 1; bases outside the gene matches: 7. The CDR3 DNA sequence: TGCAGTGCTATGGACCGGGACAGATCCTACGAGCAGTACTTC. Protein product: CSAMDRDRSYEQYF.

The genes are TRBV4-3 and TRBJ2-5, with D possibly called TRBD1 or TRBD2 (5 bases each). The J call may be mistaken, given a closer DNA end match to TRBJ2-7. This CDR3 is built from 14 residues. In germline, CDR1 is LGHNA, CDR2 YSLEER. CDR3 amino acids: CASSQGISGGEQYF. In DNA form, the CDR3 reads TGCGCCAGCAGCCAAGGAATCTCTGGGGGCGAGCAGTACTTC.

With regard to this clonotype: This could be a read error, since a much larger clone is one nucleotide away. This CDR3 reads CASSDSETGELFF. The CDR3 nucleotides read TGTGCCAGCAGTGACTCGGAGACCGGGGAGCTGTTTTTT. The V and J genes are TRBV6-4 and TRBJ2-2, with no clear D. V was trimmed by 0 bases and J by 5 bases, leaving 4 bases between them. Germline V CDR1 and CDR2: MRHNA, SNTAGT. The CDR3 totals 13 residues.

The chain carries TRBV7-2 and TRBJ1-2; D may be TRBD1 (5 bases). Germline lookup yields CDR1 SGHTA and CDR2 FQGNSA. V lost 1 base and J lost 6, with 15 bases in between. The CDR3 contains 15 residues. The CDR3 DNA reads TGTGCCAGCAGCTTAGACTTACAGGCCGGGGATGGCTACACCTTC. Translated, it gives CASSLDLQAGDGYTF.

The chain joins TRBV7-9 to TRBJ2-5; 7 nucleotides agree with TRBD1. With 5 bases clipped from V and 5 bases from J, the junction kept 8 bases outside the gene matches. Germline V gene sequence: CDR1 SEHNR, CDR2 FQNEAQ (reference sequence). This CDR3 spans 14 amino acids. CDR3 bases: TGTGCCAGCAGCCCGACGAGGGGGCAGGAGACCCAGTACTTC. This gives the protein CASSPTRGQETQYF.

This clonotype was observed a few times. J is TRBJ1-4 and V is TRBV21-1; the table gives TRBD1 as D, unverified against the DNA. TRBV21-1 is a listed pseudogene. This CDR3 comprises 13 residues. The CDR3 spells CASRGGGGEKLFF. The CDR3 nucleotides read TGTGCCAGCAGGGGGGGTGGGGGAGAAAAACTGTTTTTT.

There are a few counts of this clonotype. This chain joins TRBV6-5 and TRBJ1-1; TRBD1 aligns across 7 bases. Per the germline V gene, CDR1 is MNHEY and CDR2 is SVGAGI. The CDR3 extends over 14 amino acids. V shed 5 bases, J shed 10 bases, and the junction held 13 bases outside the gene matches. The CDR3 DNA reads as TGTGCCAGCAGTCCCCGACAGGGTCGGGCCGGAGCTTTCTTT. It encodes CASSPRQGRAGAFF.

This clonotype was observed at least ten times. The chain uses TRBV29-1 and TRBJ1-1; D is undetermined. Germline-derived CDR1 and CDR2 are SQVTM and ANQGSEA. The CDR3 is made up of 12 amino acids. Trimming shortened V by 6 bases and J by 0 bases, and 8 bases separated the two germline ends. The CDR3 nucleotides are TGCAGCGTGGGTTTAATGAACACTGAAGCTTTCTTT. It codes for CSVGLMNTEAFF. The full variable domain, in which reference TRBV29-1 and TRBJ1-1 provide the parts outside the CDR3, is SAVISQKPSRDICQRGTSLTIQCQVDSQVTMMFWYRQQPGQSLTLIATANQGSEATYESGFVIDKFPISRPNLTFSTLTVSNMSPEDSSIYLCSVGLMNTEAFFGQGTRLTVV.

About this clonotype itself: Being one base from a much bigger clone, this may be a read error. V is TRBV20-1 and J is TRBJ2-1; D is uncertain. The CDR3 loop spans 15 amino acids. The germline V gene has CDR1 DFQATT and CDR2 SNEGSKA (reference sequence). The CDR3 protein is CSARPLYSSYNEQLF. The CDR3 DNA reads as TGCAGTGCTAGACCCCTCTATAGCTCCTACAATGAGCAGCTCTTC.

Concerning this clonotype itself: At one end the junction does not follow the germline gene, possibly because of a read error. This chain joins TRBV25-1 and TRBJ2-5; 8 nucleotides align to TRBD2. CDR1 and CDR2 (germline): MGHDK, SYGVNS. There are 14 residues in the CDR3. In DNA, the CDR3 is TGTGCCAGCAGTGCCTCGGGGGGGCAAGAGACCCAGCACTTC. It is translated as CASSASGGQETQHF. The whole variable domain, remainder taken from reference TRBV25-1 and TRBJ2-5, is EADIYQTPRYLVIGTGKKITLECSQTMGHDKMYWYQQDPGMELHLIHYSYGVNSTEKGDLSSESTVSRIRTEHFPLTLESARPSHTSQYLCASSASGGQETQHFGPGTRLLVL.

Here the CDR3 reads CASSFSPLTYNEQFF. DNA for the CDR3: TGTGCCAGCAGTTTTTCGCCCCTTACCTACAATGAGCAGTTCTTC. The chain employs TRBV12-3 or TRBV12-4 and TRBJ2-1, with unresolved D. The CDR3 sequence is 15 residues long. Trimming took off 3 bases at V and 2 bases at J, with 11 bases between the two ends.

This clonotype was found a few times. V usage is TRBV4-1 and J usage is TRBJ2-5; tentatively, D is TRBD1 (6 bases). CDR1 and CDR2 from the germline V gene are MGHRA and YSYEKL. The CDR3 spans 14 residues. The germline V and J ends were trimmed by 1 base and 7 bases, with 13 bases remaining between them. The DNA of the CDR3 is TGCGCCAGCAGCCAAGGGCAGGGGATGGGGACCCAGTACTTC. It codes for CASSQGQGMGTQYF.

The J gene is TRBJ2-2, the V gene TRBV27; D unclear. Trimming removed 4 bases from V and 2 bases from J, with 17 bases in between. CDR3 size: 17 residues. Germline V CDR1 and CDR2: MNHEY, SMNVEV (reference sequence). The CDR3 DNA sequence: TGTGCCAGCAGTTCGGCCCTTGGCGGAGTTAACACCGGGGAGCTGTTTTTT. Translated, it gives CASSSALGGVNTGELFF.

This clonotype was counted only a few times. One base away lies a much larger clone, so this may be a sequencing read error. The V gene is TRBV4-3, the J gene TRBJ2-7; D perhaps matches TRBD2 (5 bases). This CDR3 is built from 13 residues. V lost 0 bases and J 6 bases, leaving 9 bases between the germline ends. Looked up from germline, CDR1 is LGHNA and CDR2 is YSLEER. CDR3 bases: TGCGCCAGCAGCCAAGATCGGGGATTCGAGCAGTACTTC. Protein sequence: CASSQDRGFEQYF.

The gene calls are TRBV5-1 and TRBJ2-2; 11 nucleotides match TRBD2. The CDR3 loop spans 16 amino acids. The V segment lost 4 bases and the J segment 1 base; nucleotides outside the gene matches: 3. Germline CDR1 and CDR2: SGHRS and YFSETQ. The CDR3 DNA sequence: TGCGCCAGCAGCATTACTAGCGGGAGGAACACCGGGGAGCTGTTTTTT. Protein product: CASSITSGRNTGELFF. The full variable domain, rest sourced from reference TRBV5-1 and TRBJ2-2, is KAGVTQTPRYLIKTRGQQVTLSCSPISGHRSVSWYQQTPGQGLQFLFEYFSETQRNKGNFPGRFSGRQFSNSRSEMNVSTLELGDSALYLCASSITSGRNTGELFFGEGSRLTVL.

This rearrangement joins TRBV9 to TRBJ2-5; 7 bases are shared with TRBD2. V dropped 3 bases and J dropped 2; count of bases not matched to a gene: 4. The CDR3 consists of 14 residues. Germline CDR1 and CDR2: SGDLS and YYNGEE. In DNA, the CDR3 is TGTGCCAGCAGCGCCCTCGGGGGGCAAGAGACCCAGTACTTC. This translates into CASSALGGQETQYF.

The chain couples TRBV5-1 to TRBJ1-4; the match to TRBD1 covers 7 bases. Germline V gene lookup returns CDR1 SGHRS and CDR2 YFSETQ. This CDR3 is built from 16 residues. After removal of 4 bases from V and 0 bases from J, the junction contained 6 bases not matched to a gene. CDR3 nucleotide sequence: TGCGCCAGCAGCAGGGACAGATTTGCAACTAATGAAAAACTGTTTTTT. This gives the protein CASSRDRFATNEKLFF.

This clonotype was seen more than once but under ten times. This chain connects TRBV28 to TRBJ2-1; no definite D call. The germline V and J ends were trimmed by 5 bases and 4 bases, with 9 bases remaining between them. Germline lookup yields CDR1 MDHEN and CDR2 SYDVKM. The CDR3 runs 13 residues. As DNA, the CDR3 is TGTGCCAGCAGTAGTGCGATTTACAATGAGCAGTTCTTC. The encoded protein is CASSSAIYNEQFF. The whole variable domain, remainder taken from reference TRBV28 and TRBJ2-1, is DVKVTQSSRYLVKRTGEKVFLECVQDMDHENMFWYRQDPGLGLRLIYFSYDVKMKEKGDIPEGYSVSREKKERFSLILESASTNQTSMYLCASSSAIYNEQFFGPGTRLTVL.